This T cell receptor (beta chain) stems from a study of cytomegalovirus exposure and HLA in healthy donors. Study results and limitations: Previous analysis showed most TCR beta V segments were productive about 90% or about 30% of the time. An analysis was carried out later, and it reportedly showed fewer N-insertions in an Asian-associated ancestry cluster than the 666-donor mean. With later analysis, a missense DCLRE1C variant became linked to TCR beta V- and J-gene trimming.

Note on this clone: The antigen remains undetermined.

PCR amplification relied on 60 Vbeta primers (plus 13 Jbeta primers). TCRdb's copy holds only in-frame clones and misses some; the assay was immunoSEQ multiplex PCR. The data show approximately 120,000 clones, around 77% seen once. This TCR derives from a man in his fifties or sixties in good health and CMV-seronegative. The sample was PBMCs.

The chain's CDR3 is CASSPGYSQPQHF. CDR3 coding DNA: TGTGCCAGTAGTCCAGGGTACAGTCAGCCCCAGCATTTT. The chain couples TRBV19 to TRBJ1-5; weak D call: TRBD1 (5 bases). V was shortened by 5 bases and J by 6 bases, with 11 bases between the two germline ends. Germline V CDR1 and CDR2: LNHDA, SQIVND (reference sequence). The CDR3 consists of 13 residues.